This TCR beta chain derives from a study of cytomegalovirus exposure and HLA in healthy donors. Study-level results: The authors enumerated around 150 TCR beta chains as linked to cytomegalovirus.

Comment on this clone: Its antigen is currently unknown.

With 3 bases removed from V and 2 bases from J, the gap between germline ends came to 13 bases. Germline V CDR1 and CDR2: SNHLY, FYNNEI. This CDR3 region has 15 residues. Profiling relied on immunoSEQ multiplex PCR, and the TCRdb table lists in-frame clones only, not all of them. The data hold 110,000 or so clones, with 88% observed a single time. The donors belonged to the roughly 110-subject validation cohort, separate from the roughly 650-subject first cohort. This chain connects TRBV2 to TRBJ1-2; maybe TRBD1 (6 bases). This sequence originates from a man between 18 and 35 years old in good health and CMV-seropositive. The sample taken for sequencing was PBMCs. The CDR3 region has the DNA TGTGCCAGCAGTGACCAGGGGATGGACAACTATGGCTACACCTTC. This sequence encodes CASSDQGMDNYGYTF.